This record looks at one TCR beta chain sequence and its context. Its antigen is as yet unknown. The data were obtained in a study of vaccination and CD4 T cells after COVID-19. Study-wide background: In culture, cells were exposed to overlapping spike peptides from SARS-CoV-2, HCoV-NL63, HCoV-OC43 and HCoV-229E.

The Oncomine TCR Beta short-read assay was what sequenced the DNA obtained from cultured CD4+ T cells. TCRdb reprocessed the PCR reads with MiXCR, giving one entry per CDR3 protein. Among about 17,000 distinct CDR3 sequences listed, 43% were seen once. As for treatment: roughly nine-day PBMC culture with coronavirus spike peptide pools or control peptides (ViraFEST assay). Negative selection purified CD4+ T cells after approximately nine days of culture. Germline assignment: CDR1 MNHNS and CDR2 SASEGT. V lost 5 bases and J 1 base, leaving 8 bases between the germline ends. CDR3 size: 14 residues. V gene TRBV6-1 combines with J gene TRBJ2-2; D call uncertain. This material consisted of CD4+ T cells from blood, cultured in vitro, taken before SARS-CoV-2 vaccination. The receptor comes from a human donor who had recovered from COVID-19. The CDR3 DNA follows: TGTGCCAGCAGTCCTGGCGGGAACACCGGGGAGCTGTTTTTT. Translation gives CASSPGGNTGELFF.